This TCR beta chain was captured by sequencing in a study of T-cell memory formation after mild COVID-19. Study at large: The study found TCR clusters largely donor specific.

Looked up from germline, CDR1 is LGHNA and CDR2 is YSLEER. The CDR3 totals 17 residues. V was cut by 0 bases and J by 1 base, with 13 bases left in between. A single record per CDR3 protein comes from TCRdb applying MiXCR to the 5' RACE reads. The sample lists approximately 350,000 distinct CDR3 sequences, about 15% occurring once. The sequenced sample consisted of PBMCs or a T cell subset sorted from them (not recorded which). This clonotype was obtained from a man aged 18 to 30 who had mild COVID-19 (a few samples of this study predate the infection). Cell type and time point are not known. This chain joins TRBV4-3 and TRBJ2-1, with D possibly matching TRBD1 (5 bases). The CDR3 here is CASSQDQGALSYNEQFF. CDR3 DNA sequence: TGCGCCAGCAGCCAAGATCAGGGCGCCTTGTCCTACAATGAGCAGTTCTTC.